The 17 T cell receptor beta chains below all came from one sample that was sequenced in a study of radiation and T cells in renal cell carcinoma. Clones were sequenced by immunoSEQ multiplex PCR, and TCRdb holds only the in-frame ones, with some missing. The table shows approximately 18,000 clones, with 50% to 65% occurring only once. Treatment: 15 Gy SBRT to primary tumor, nephrectomy 4 weeks later. The source material was tumor tissue, sampled from a patient whose treatment included radiotherapy and nephrectomy. These receptors were collected from a woman aged 70-85 years with renal cell carcinoma.

Regarding this clone: One end of the junction is discordant with germline, which a read error may explain. The rearrangement joins TRBV6-6 to TRBJ1-6; D ambiguous. This CDR3 region has 13 residues. Germline CDR1 is MNHNY and CDR2 is SVGAGI (reference sequence). CDR3 protein: CASRYSYNSPLHF. The CDR3 DNA sequence: TGTGCCAGCAGATACTCCTATAATTCACCCCTCCACTTT.

The CDR3 reads CASSLGGVYEQYF. CDR3 coding DNA: TGTGCCAGCAGCTTAGGGGGCGTCTACGAGCAGTACTTC. V usage is TRBV7-2 and J usage is TRBJ2-7; possible D gene TRBD1, 5 bases. In germline, CDR1 is SGHTA, CDR2 FQGNSA. V lost 1 base, J lost 3 bases, and 7 bases lay in between. The CDR3 covers 13 residues.

This chain joins TRBV5-1 and TRBJ2-3, with 10 bases fitting TRBD2. Germline V CDR1 and CDR2: SGHRS, YFSETQ. The CDR3 consists of 16 residues. The V segment lost 4 bases and the J segment 1 base; nucleotides outside the gene matches: 6. DNA for the CDR3: TGCGCCAGCAGCCTCTTGGGGACTAGCGGCACAGATACGCAGTATTTT. Translation gives CASSLLGTSGTDTQYF.

This chain connects TRBV4-2 to TRBJ2-7, with 8 bases fitting TRBD1. The CDR3 loop spans 16 amino acids. The V gene end was trimmed by 0 bases and the J gene end by 1 base; junction bases not matched to a gene: 5. Germline CDR1 and CDR2: LGHNA and YNFKEQ. The CDR3 sequence is CASSQDPGTGSYEQYF. The CDR3 DNA follows: TGTGCCAGCAGCCAAGATCCTGGGACAGGATCCTACGAGCAGTACTTC.

V and J are TRBV27 and TRBJ2-5; D unclear. Germline CDR1 reads MNHEY; CDR2 reads SMNVEV (reference sequence). CDR3 length: 14 amino acids. V lost 2 bases and J 1 base, leaving 8 bases between the germline ends. The CDR3 nucleotides read TGTGCCAGCAGTTTAAGGGTCGCCCAAGAGACCCAGTACTTC. The encoded protein is CASSLRVAQETQYF.

The chain is built from TRBV4-2 and TRBJ2-5, with D tentatively TRBD1 (7 bases). The CDR3 has 16 amino acids. V lost 5 bases and J lost 5, with 21 bases in between. Per germline, CDR1 LGHNA and CDR2 YNFKEQ. The CDR3 protein is CASSLAGGGAWETQYF. In DNA form, the CDR3 reads TGTGCCAGCAGCTTGGCTGGAGGGGGCGCATGGGAGACCCAGTACTTC.

This sequence joins TRBV18 and TRBJ2-3; 8 nucleotides match TRBD2. The CDR3 contains 17 residues. The junction had 10 bases not matched to a gene; V was cut back by 3 bases and J by 2 bases. Germline V CDR1 and CDR2: KGHSH, LQKENI. CDR3 nucleotide sequence: TGTGCCAGCTCACCTTTGGGTAGCGGGACCTTCACAGATACGCAGTATTTT. Translated: CASSPLGSGTFTDTQYF.

The chain joins TRBV6-1 to TRBJ1-2, with 7 positions matching TRBD1. The V segment lost 6 bases and the J segment 7 bases; nucleotides outside the gene matches: 8. The CDR3 runs 13 residues. Germline CDR1 is MNHNS and CDR2 is SASEGT. The CDR3 protein is CASSETGRGGYTF. The DNA for the CDR3 is TGTGCCAGCAGCGAGACAGGGAGGGGTGGCTACACCTTC.

V usage is TRBV5-1 and J usage is TRBJ2-7, with D possibly TRBD2 on 6 matching bases. The CDR3 consists of 14 residues. With 1 base removed from V and 0 bases from J, the gap between germline ends came to 8 bases. Germline V gene data show CDR1 as SGHRS and CDR2 as YFSETQ. CDR3 sequence (DNA): TGCGCCAGCAGCTTGTTGGGGGGCTCCTACGAGCAGTACTTC. The encoded protein is CASSLLGGSYEQYF. The full variable domain, rest sourced from reference TRBV5-1 and TRBJ2-7, is KAGVTQTPRYLIKTRGQQVTLSCSPISGHRSVSWYQQTPGQGLQFLFEYFSETQRNKGNFPGRFSGRQFSNSRSEMNVSTLELGDSALYLCASSLLGGSYEQYFGPGTRLTVT.

The V call is TRBV5-4, the J call TRBJ2-7; a possible D gene is TRBD2 (6 bases). V lost 3 bases to trimming and J lost 2 bases, with 12 bases between them. The CDR3 runs to 14 residues. The germline CDR1 and CDR2 sequences are SGHNT and YYREEE (reference sequence). CDR3: CASSWGTGTYEQYF. CDR3 sequence (DNA): TGTGCCAGCAGCTGGGGGACTGGAACCTACGAGCAGTACTTC.

This clone was picked up a small number of times. The chain has TRBV30 and TRBJ1-5, with TRBD1 matching over 8 bases. Trimming at V came to 0 bases and at J to 5 bases, leaving 9 bases not matched to a gene. Germline loops: CDR1 GTSNPN, CDR2 SVGIG (reference sequence). The CDR3 covers 16 residues. CDR3 sequence reads: CAWSVGWQGAYQPQHF. DNA of the CDR3: TGTGCCTGGAGTGTGGGTTGGCAGGGGGCCTATCAGCCCCAGCATTTT.

This chain joins TRBV6-1 and TRBJ1-5; tentatively, D is TRBD1 (6 bases). Germline V gene lookup returns CDR1 MNHNS and CDR2 SASEGT. The CDR3 has 14 amino acids. V was clipped by 4 bases and J by 2 bases, with 9 bases between them. The CDR3 bases are TGTGCCAGCAGTGCACAGGGTGGCAATCAGCCCCAGCATTTT. Residues: CASSAQGGNQPQHF.

The chain carries TRBV5-1 and TRBJ1-1; D is uncertain. The V gene's germline CDR1 is SGHRS and CDR2 YFSETQ. The CDR3 sequence is 13 residues long. Trimming cost V 0 bases and J 4 bases, with 7 bases left between them. CDR3 nucleotides: TGCGCCAGCAGCTTGGACAGCACCACTGAAGCTTTCTTT. Translation gives CASSLDSTTEAFF.

In nucleotides, the CDR3 is TGTGCCAGCAGCGGCGGACAGGCATCCAGTTCACCCCTCCACTTT. It translates to CASSGGQASSSPLHF. The gene calls are TRBV5-8 and TRBJ1-6, with 7 bases lining up with TRBD1. Trimming cost V 4 bases and J 9 bases; bases outside gene matches: 10. The CDR3 consists of 15 residues. Per the germline V gene, CDR1 is SGHTS and CDR2 is YDEGEE.

Only a few counts were recorded for this clone. The chain has TRBV9 and TRBJ1-1, with TRBD1 identical over 8 bases. Per germline, CDR1 SGDLS and CDR2 YYNGEE. Losses at the gene ends were 4 bases for V and 3 bases for J; bases not matched to a gene: 11. The CDR3 runs 16 residues. The CDR3 nucleotides read TGTGCCAGCAGCCCGACGGACAGGGCAGGGGACACTGAAGCTTTCTTT. It encodes CASSPTDRAGDTEAFF.

The V call is TRBV5-1, the J call TRBJ1-1, with 7 bases that match TRBD1. The length of the CDR3 is 11 residues. The V segment lost 4 bases and the J segment 11 bases; nucleotides outside the gene matches: 5. Germline CDR1 SGHRS, CDR2 YFSETQ. CDR3: CASSTDRAAFF. The CDR3 nucleotides read TGCGCCAGCAGCACCGACAGGGCCGCTTTCTTT.

The chain combines TRBV5-1 with TRBJ1-2; D is uncertain. Germline V CDR1 and CDR2: SGHRS, YFSETQ. The CDR3 length is 13 residues. Trimming removed 1 base at V and 6 bases at J, with 10 bases between. CDR3 amino acids: CASSLRVEHGYTF. In DNA, the CDR3 is TGCGCCAGCAGCTTGCGGGTGGAACATGGCTACACCTTC.